The 9 T cell receptor beta chains below come from one sample, sequenced in a study of PD-L1 blockade in urothelial cancer. Profiled with immunoSEQ multiplex PCR; TCRdb holds only in-frame clones, not every one. This table has about 93,000 clones, around 90% appearing once. Noted time point: pretreatment peripheral blood. The sample here was PBMCs, taken around atezolizumab (anti-PD-L1) treatment. The receptors derive from a man between 60 and 75 years old with urothelial cancer.

The chain joins TRBV9 to TRBJ1-4; no clear D gene. This CDR3 region has 16 residues. CDR1 is SGDLS and CDR2 is YYNGEE in the germline V gene. Trimming stripped 0 bases from V and 0 bases from J, with 9 bases between. CDR3 DNA: TGTGCCAGCAGCGTAGACCAGGCCTCAACTAATGAAAAACTGTTTTTT. This encodes CASSVDQASTNEKLFF.

A word on this clone: This sample includes further DNA sequences coding for the same CDR3. The chain couples TRBV11-2 to TRBJ1-2, with 7 nucleotides matching TRBD1. CDR1 and CDR2 from the germline V gene are SGHAT and FQNNGV. The length of the CDR3 is 14 residues. After removal of 0 bases from V and 4 bases from J, the junction contained 2 bases not matched to a gene. CDR3 protein: CASSLDRDSYGYTF. CDR3 sequence (DNA): TGTGCCAGCAGCTTAGATCGGGACAGCTATGGCTACACCTTC.

The gene calls are TRBV4-1 and TRBJ2-7; D remains ambiguous. Per germline, CDR1 MGHRA and CDR2 YSYEKL. With 1 base removed from V and 0 bases from J, the gap between germline ends came to 19 bases. This CDR3 spans 18 amino acids. The CDR3 DNA sequence: TGCGCCAGCAGCCAAGGAATGGTCGCGCGCCGAAGCTCCTACGAGCAGTACTTC. It specifies CASSQGMVARRSSYEQYF.

The V gene is TRBV13, the J gene TRBJ1-6, with 8 bases that match TRBD1. Per germline, CDR1 PRHDT and CDR2 FYEKMQ (reference sequence). V trimming: 5 bases; J trimming: 2 bases; junction bases outside the gene matches: 11. The CDR3 is made up of 18 amino acids. CDR3 nucleotides: TGTGCCAGCAGCCGATCGGCAGGGGGCAAGACCTATAATTCACCCCTCCACTTT. Protein product: CASSRSAGGKTYNSPLHF.

J is TRBJ2-1 and V is TRBV4-2, with TRBD2 matching 13 bases. Trimming took 2 bases from V and 7 from J; bases not matched to a gene: 8. The length of the CDR3 is 17 residues. Germline lookup yields CDR1 LGHNA and CDR2 YNFKEQ. Here the CDR3 reads CASSQSTSGGPRNEQFF. As DNA, the CDR3 is TGTGCCAGCAGCCAATCGACTAGCGGGGGGCCGCGGAATGAGCAGTTCTTC.

The gene calls are TRBV7-2 and TRBJ1-2; no clear D. Trimming removed 2 bases at V and 2 bases at J, with 6 bases between. Germline values: CDR1 SGHTA, CDR2 FQGNSA. The CDR3 runs 13 residues. CDR3 region: CASSLNRNYGYTF. In DNA, the CDR3 is TGTGCCAGCAGCTTAAACAGAAACTATGGCTACACCTTC.

The chain carries TRBV20-1 and TRBJ2-3; D perhaps matches TRBD1 (6 bases). The V and J ends lost 5 bases and 9 bases respectively, with 9 bases between them. The germline V gene encodes CDR1 DFQATT and CDR2 SNEGSKA (reference sequence). The CDR3 runs 10 residues. The CDR3 is CSAHRETQYF. The CDR3 bases are TGCAGTGCTCACAGGGAAACGCAGTATTTT.

The chain joins TRBV9 to TRBJ2-3, with D unresolved. CDR3 size: 13 residues. Trimming stripped 2 bases from V and 4 bases from J, with 8 bases between. Germline V gene lookup returns CDR1 SGDLS and CDR2 YYNGEE. The CDR3 DNA reads as TGTGCCAGCAGCGTCTTAGCATCAGATACGCAGTATTTT. As protein: CASSVLASDTQYF.

The chain combines TRBV5-1 with TRBJ2-3; 8 bases are shared with TRBD2. CDR3 size: 15 residues. Unmatched junction bases numbered 3, after V lost 0 bases and J lost 3 bases. Germline V CDR1 and CDR2: SGHRS, YFSETQ. The CDR3 region is CASSLDPGGTDTQYF. The DNA of the CDR3 is TGCGCCAGCAGCTTGGACCCGGGGGGGACAGATACGCAGTATTTT.